Below are 23 T cell receptor beta chains sequenced from a single sample in a study of T cells in Graves' hyperthyroidism and ophthalmopathy. RNA transcripts were the template for amplifying TCR beta CDR3 regions. HTBI primers were the set used in a first-round RT-PCR of the TCR CDR3. TCRdb re-analysed the multiplex PCR reads in MiXCR, keeping a single row per CDR3 protein. Here the sample spans about 370,000 distinct CDR3 sequences, around 15% being singletons. The material sequenced was blood. These receptors were collected from a woman aged 60 to 75 with Graves' ophthalmopathy.

The chain joins TRBV4-1 to TRBJ2-3; D gene ambiguous. Germline V gene data show CDR1 as MGHRA and CDR2 as YSYEKL. The germline V and J ends were trimmed by 2 bases and 6 bases, with 9 bases remaining between them. The CDR3 spans 13 residues. The CDR3, as DNA: TGCGCCAGCAGCCAATTCCCAAAGGATACGCAGTATTTT. Encoded protein: CASSQFPKDTQYF.

This clonotype was observed a handful of times. The CDR3 DNA reads TGTGCCAGCAGATTAGCGGGAGGGGTGAATGAGCAGTTCTTC. It is translated as CASRLAGGVNEQFF. This sequence joins TRBV27 and TRBJ2-1, with 11 bases identical to TRBD2. Germline-derived CDR1 and CDR2 are MNHEY and SMNVEV (reference sequence). J was trimmed by 7 bases and V by 6 bases; bases with no gene match: 5. The CDR3 covers 14 residues.

This clonotype was seen only a few times. V gene TRBV7-9 combines with J gene TRBJ1-6; 10 bases are shared with TRBD1. Germline V gives CDR1 SEHNR, CDR2 FQNEAQ (reference sequence). The V and J ends lost 4 bases and 4 bases, in that order; junction bases with no gene match: 7. This CDR3 comprises 17 residues. The CDR3 spells CASSSRTGGVYNSPLHF. CDR3 coding DNA: TGTGCCAGCAGCTCCCGGACAGGGGGGGTGTATAATTCACCCCTCCACTTT. Drawing the rest from reference TRBV7-9 and TRBJ1-6, the complete variable domain is DTGVSQNPRHKITKRGQNVTFRCDPISEHNRLYWYRQTLGQGPEFLTYFQNEAQLEKSRLLSDRFSAERPKGSFSTLEIQRTEQGDSAMYLCASSSRTGGVYNSPLHFGNGTRLTVT.

Many counts were recorded for this clonotype. The chain uses TRBV20-1 and TRBJ2-1; TRBD2 matches at 7 bases. Germline V CDR1 and CDR2: DFQATT, SNEGSKA (reference sequence). The junction had 12 bases not matched to a gene; V was cut back by 3 bases and J by 4 bases. The CDR3 is made up of 16 amino acids. The CDR3 reads CSASSSAGAIYNEQFF. The DNA for the CDR3 is TGCAGTGCTAGCTCTTCGGCGGGAGCCATATACAATGAGCAGTTCTTC.

This clonotype was found a few times. The chain links TRBV9 to TRBJ1-6, with D maybe TRBD1 (5 bases). Germline values: CDR1 SGDLS, CDR2 YYNGEE. The ends were cut back, 3 bases at V and 6 bases at J, with 16 bases in the middle. CDR3 length equals 16 residues. The CDR3 DNA reads as TGTGCCAGCAGCGGCCGAACCGGCGGGACTAATTCACCCCTCCACTTT. It specifies CASSGRTGGTNSPLHF.

This rearrangement joins TRBV2 to TRBJ2-5; TRBD2 agrees at 14 bases. CDR1 is SNHLY, CDR2 FYNNEI, per germline. V lost 8 bases, J lost 6 bases, and 5 bases stayed unmatched. The CDR3 consists of 14 residues. In nucleotides, the CDR3 is TGTGCCAGCGGGGGGACTAGCGGGAGTAAGACCCAGTACTTC. It specifies CASGGTSGSKTQYF.

The chain is built from TRBV15 and TRBJ2-7; 12 bases fit TRBD2. The CDR3 is 15 residues long. With V trimmed by 4 bases and J by 7 bases, 8 bases remained unmatched. In germline, CDR1 is LNHNV, CDR2 YYDKDF (reference sequence). CDR3 sequence: CATSKSGTSGYEQYF. Written as DNA, the CDR3 is TGTGCCACCAGCAAGTCCGGGACTAGCGGGTATGAGCAGTACTTC. The entire variable domain, with the rest obtained from reference TRBV15 and TRBJ2-7, is as follows: DAMVIQNPRYQVTQFGKPVTLSCSQTLNHNVMYWYQQKSSQAPKLLFHYYDKDFNNEADTPDNFQSRRPNTSFCFLDIRSPGLGDTAMYLCATSKSGTSGYEQYFGPGTRLTVT.

This chain links TRBV6-2 or TRBV6-3 with TRBJ2-5, with 7 nucleotides matching TRBD1. CDR1 and CDR2 (germline): MNHEY, SVGEGT. With 0 bases clipped from V and 4 bases from J, the junction kept 5 bases outside the gene matches. The CDR3 spans 15 residues. Here the CDR3 DNA reads TGTGCCAGCAGTTACTCAAGGGGGCGCGGAGAGACCCAGTACTTC. It encodes CASSYSRGRGETQYF.

This clonotype showed up just a few times. The chain uses TRBV12-3 or TRBV12-4 and TRBJ2-1; TRBD2 agrees at 11 bases. The ends lost 6 bases at V and 4 bases at J; junction bases unmatched: 8. There are 16 residues in the CDR3. The CDR3 reads CASRPGLAGLYNEQFF. The CDR3 coding sequence is TGTGCCAGCAGACCTGGACTAGCGGGTCTTTACAATGAGCAGTTCTTC.

The V call is TRBV20-1, the J call TRBJ2-5; TRBD2 matches at 7 bases. The CDR3 totals 16 residues. V trimming: 0 bases; J trimming: 2 bases; junction bases outside the gene matches: 9. Looked up from germline, CDR1 is DFQATT and CDR2 is SNEGSKA (reference sequence). CDR3 region: CSARDGTGGLQETQYF. CDR3 coding DNA: TGCAGTGCTAGAGATGGAACGGGAGGTCTACAAGAGACCCAGTACTTC.

This chain joins TRBV15 and TRBJ2-5; 9 bases agree with TRBD1. V lost 5 bases to trimming and J lost 5 bases; unmatched junction nucleotides: 6. The germline CDR1 and CDR2 sequences are LNHNV and YYDKDF (reference sequence). This CDR3 contains 14 residues. In nucleotides, the CDR3 is TGTGCCACCAGCGGCGACAGGGGGTGGGAGACCCAGTACTTC. It translates to CATSGDRGWETQYF.

The chain has TRBV28 and TRBJ2-7; D gene ambiguous. Trimming took off 5 bases at V and 9 bases at J, with 8 bases between the two ends. The CDR3 spans 10 residues. Germline V lookup: CDR1 MDHEN, CDR2 SYDVKM. The chain's CDR3 is CASSPPGQYF. The CDR3 coding sequence is TGTGCCAGCAGTCCCCCCGGGCAGTACTTC.

This clonotype showed up many times. In DNA form, the CDR3 reads TGCGCCAGCAGCCTTGGACGGGGAGGGGATACGCAGTATTTT. Its translation: CASSLGRGGDTQYF. This rearrangement joins TRBV5-1 to TRBJ2-3; 7 bases match TRBD2. Germline lookup yields CDR1 SGHRS and CDR2 YFSETQ. This CDR3 spans 14 amino acids. V gave up 4 bases and J gave up 6 bases; unmatched junction bases: 8. Complete variable domain (other parts from reference TRBV5-1 and TRBJ2-3): KAGVTQTPRYLIKTRGQQVTLSCSPISGHRSVSWYQQTPGQGLQFLFEYFSETQRNKGNFPGRFSGRQFSNSRSEMNVSTLELGDSALYLCASSLGRGGDTQYFGPGTRLTVL.

This chain uses TRBV20-1 with TRBJ2-3, with 10 bases matching TRBD2. V gave up 1 base and J gave up 2 bases; unmatched junction bases: 6. The germline V gene has CDR1 DFQATT and CDR2 SNEGSKA (reference sequence). The CDR3 extends over 16 amino acids. The CDR3 loop reads CSARGQTSGPTDTQYF. The CDR3 nucleotides read TGCAGTGCTAGAGGCCAGACTAGCGGGCCCACAGATACGCAGTATTTT.

This clonotype was seen a handful of times. The chain combines TRBV7-9 with TRBJ2-5; no reliable D call. V was trimmed by 5 bases and J by 13 bases, leaving 17 bases between them. Germline CDR1 SEHNR, CDR2 FQNEAQ (reference sequence). The CDR3 length is 12 residues. The CDR3 protein is CASSQIRAHLYF. The CDR3 DNA reads as TGTGCCAGCAGCCAGATTAGGGCCCACCTGTACTTC.

This clonotype appeared once. V usage is TRBV10-1 and J usage is TRBJ2-7, with TRBD2 matching over 10 bases. Trimming cost V 5 bases and J 3 bases; bases outside gene matches: 10. This CDR3 region has 16 residues. Germline CDR1 WNHNN, CDR2 SYGVQD (reference sequence). CDR3 bases: TGCGCCAGCAGTTCTAGACCCGGGACTAGCGTCTACGAGCAGTACTTC. Translation: CASSSRPGTSVYEQYF.

This clonotype was seen repeatedly, ten times or more. The chain couples TRBV7-2 to TRBJ1-5; 7 bases agree with TRBD1. CDR1 SGHTA and CDR2 FQGNSA come from the germline V gene. The junction had 6 bases not matched to a gene; V was cut back by 5 bases and J by 2 bases. The CDR3 has 15 residues. CDR3 residues: CASSIGDSGNQPQHF. For the CDR3, the DNA is TGTGCCAGCAGCATAGGGGACAGCGGCAATCAGCCCCAGCATTTT. The complete variable domain, with remaining parts taken from reference TRBV7-2 and TRBJ1-5, reads GAGVSQSPSNKVTEKGKDVELRCDPISGHTALYWYRQSLGQGLEFLIYFQGNSAPDKSGLPSDRFSAERTGGSVSTLTIQRTQQEDSAVYLCASSIGDSGNQPQHFGDGTRLSIL.

This clonotype was counted many times. The rearrangement joins TRBV5-1 to TRBJ2-3; TRBD1 might be the D (5 bases). Trimming left V 4 bases short and J 6 bases short, with 21 bases between. From germline, CDR1 is SGHRS and CDR2 YFSETQ. There are 16 residues in the CDR3. The CDR3, as DNA: TGCGCCAGCAGCCTCTCCCAGACAGTTCAGGCGGATACGCAGTATTTT. Its protein product is CASSLSQTVQADTQYF.

The sample holds a few counts of this clonotype. This chain uses TRBV28 with TRBJ1-1; 8 nucleotides match TRBD1. Germline-derived CDR1 and CDR2 are MDHEN and SYDVKM. V dropped 2 bases and J dropped 6; count of bases not matched to a gene: 8. The CDR3 sequence is 15 residues long. CDR3 protein: CASSLRQGAIAEAFF. The DNA of the CDR3 is TGTGCCAGCAGTTTAAGGCAGGGGGCTATCGCTGAAGCTTTCTTT.

This clonotype was detected only a few times. An end of the junction differs from the germline gene, which may be a read error. The chain combines TRBV20-1 with TRBJ2-1; 7 bases agree with TRBD2. The CDR3 spans 18 residues. Per the germline V gene, CDR1 is DFQATT and CDR2 is SNEGSKA (reference sequence). Here the CDR3 DNA reads TGCGGTGCTAGAGATCACTCCCCCGGGAGGCTCCTCTACAATGAGCAGTTCTTC. As protein: CGARDHSPGRLLYNEQFF.

This clonotype appeared a few times. This chain joins TRBV19 and TRBJ1-2; 9 bases map to TRBD1. The CDR3 loop spans 20 amino acids. Germline CDR1 LNHDA, CDR2 SQIVND (reference sequence). Trimming removed 7 bases from V and 3 bases from J; junction bases left unmatched: 24. The CDR3 DNA reads as TGTGCCAGTAAAGGGAAAGGAGAGACGGGACAGGGCTTATTTTACTATGGCTACACCTTC. Translating gives CASKGKGETGQGLFYYGYTF.

The CDR3 DNA sequence: TGCGCCAGCAGCTTGCCAGGTGGTCAGGCGATAAATGAAAAACTGTTTTTT. Translated: CASSLPGGQAINEKLFF. The rearrangement links TRBV5-1 to TRBJ1-4; D is undetermined. From germline, CDR1 is SGHRS and CDR2 YFSETQ. V lost 1 base and J 5 bases, leaving 18 bases between the germline ends. The CDR3 loop spans 17 amino acids.

This clonotype was counted between two and nine times. The rearrangement uses TRBV30 and TRBJ1-6; tentative D call: TRBD1 (5 bases). The CDR3 is 13 amino acids. Deletions cut 4 bases from V and 10 bases from J, with 14 bases between. Germline V CDR1 and CDR2: GTSNPN, SVGIG (reference sequence). CDR3 region: CAWTPGEESPLHF. CDR3 coding DNA: TGTGCCTGGACCCCGGGGGAAGAATCACCCCTCCACTTT.